A single sample gave rise to the 28 T cell receptor beta chains below, sequenced in a study of OX40 agonist ivuxolimab in advanced cancers. TCRdb's copy holds only in-frame clones and misses some; the assay was immunoSEQ multiplex PCR. The top ten hold roughly 0.77% of the sample, which has about 77,000 clones, around 88% seen once. The material was CD4+ or CD8+ T cells sorted from blood, obtained in a trial of the OX40 agonist ivuxolimab. These TCRs come from an adult with an advanced solid tumor such as melanoma, head and neck, liver or kidney cancer.

This clone was seen a few times. The chain carries TRBV5-4 and TRBJ2-7, with 7 bases aligning to TRBD1. The junction had 8 bases not matched to a gene; V was cut back by 2 bases and J by 3 bases. This CDR3 region has 15 residues. Germline V gives CDR1 SGHNT, CDR2 YYREEE (reference sequence). CDR3 region: CASSLQGSGSYEQYF. CDR3 coding DNA: TGTGCCAGCAGCTTACAGGGGAGTGGGAGCTACGAGCAGTACTTC.

This chain uses TRBV5-1 with TRBJ2-1; D remains ambiguous. CDR1 is SGHRS and CDR2 is YFSETQ in the germline V gene. V gave up 0 bases and J gave up 10 bases, with 8 bases separating them. This CDR3 spans 12 amino acids. In DNA, the CDR3 is TGCGCCAGCAGCTTGGGAGCAAACGAGCAGTTCTTC. Its translation: CASSLGANEQFF.

The V call is TRBV7-2, the J call TRBJ2-5, with TRBD1 matching 8 bases. The trim removed 4 bases at V and 5 bases at J, leaving 6 bases unmatched. The length of the CDR3 is 14 residues. Germline values: CDR1 SGHTA, CDR2 FQGNSA. CDR3 region: CASSSRGQRETQYF. The CDR3 region has the DNA TGTGCCAGCAGCTCCAGGGGGCAGCGGGAGACCCAGTACTTC.

This clone has only a few counts. The chain employs TRBV10-3 and TRBJ1-2; D is unresolved. This CDR3 region has 12 residues. The germline V gene encodes CDR1 ENHRY and CDR2 SYGVKD. Trimming shortened V by 0 bases and J by 8 bases, and 7 bases separated the two germline ends. Here the CDR3 reads CAISESGNGYTF. The CDR3 DNA is TGTGCCATCAGTGAGTCGGGGAACGGCTACACCTTC.

This rearrangement joins TRBV7-2 to TRBJ2-5; D may be TRBD1 (6 bases). Deletions cut 1 base from V and 0 bases from J, with 12 bases between. This CDR3 has 16 amino acids. CDR1 SGHTA and CDR2 FQGNSA come from the germline V gene. The CDR3 reads CASSLGQGTYQETQYF. In DNA form, the CDR3 reads TGTGCCAGCAGCTTAGGTCAGGGGACGTACCAAGAGACCCAGTACTTC.

The chain couples TRBV30 to TRBJ2-2; TRBD1 is a possible D gene (5 bases). CDR1 GTSNPN and CDR2 SVGIG come from the germline V gene (reference sequence). The V end was cut by 4 bases, the J end by 2 bases, with 11 bases between. This CDR3 region has 14 residues. The CDR3 nucleotides are TGTGCCTGGACCCGATGGGGCAACACCGGGGAGCTGTTTTTT. Its protein product is CAWTRWGNTGELFF.

This clone turned up a few times. The genes are TRBV30 and TRBJ1-1; possibly TRBD1 for D (5 bases). Germline values: CDR1 GTSNPN, CDR2 SVGIG (reference sequence). The germline V and J ends were trimmed by 0 bases and 1 base, with 6 bases remaining between them. This CDR3 is built from 13 residues. The CDR3, as DNA: TGTGCCTGGAGTGTAAGGGGGAACACTGAAGCTTTCTTT. It yields the protein CAWSVRGNTEAFF.

This clone has just a few counts. The chain has TRBV4-1 and TRBJ1-5, with D unclear. The V end lost 2 bases, the J end lost 1 base, and 3 bases lay between the germline ends. The germline CDR1 and CDR2 sequences are MGHRA and YSYEKL. The CDR3 totals 13 residues. The DNA for the CDR3 is TGCGCCAGCAGCCAATGGAGCAATCAGCCCCAGCATTTT. Translated: CASSQWSNQPQHF.

This clone was seen once. The rearrangement links TRBV6-1 to TRBJ1-3; D ambiguous. There are 13 residues in the CDR3. Deletions cut 0 bases from V and 5 bases from J, with 5 bases between. Germline-derived CDR1 and CDR2 are MNHNS and SASEGT. The CDR3 protein is CASSEALRNTIYF. CDR3 bases: TGTGCCAGCAGTGAAGCGCTTAGAAACACCATATATTTT.

The CDR3 region is CASSQSLAGSGETQYF. The CDR3 coding sequence is TGTGCCAGCTCACAATCACTAGCGGGAAGTGGAGAGACCCAGTACTTC. This chain uses TRBV18 with TRBJ2-5; the match to TRBD2 covers 10 bases. Germline-derived CDR1 and CDR2 are KGHSH and LQKENI. The length of the CDR3 is 16 residues. The V segment lost 4 bases and the J segment 4 bases; nucleotides outside the gene matches: 9.

This clone appeared a few times. This rearrangement joins TRBV12-5 to TRBJ2-2; 8 positions match TRBD2. This CDR3 spans 14 amino acids. The germline CDR1 and CDR2 sequences are LGHNT and FRNRAP. Germline trimming cut 7 bases from V and 3 bases from J; bases unmatched to any gene: 4. CDR3 sequence reads: CASAGTSDTGELFF. The CDR3 DNA follows: TGTGCTAGTGCCGGGACTAGTGACACCGGGGAGCTGTTTTTT.

V and J are TRBV5-1 and TRBJ1-1; D ambiguous. Germline CDR1 reads SGHRS; CDR2 reads YFSETQ. V dropped 1 base and J dropped 0 bases, with 10 bases sitting between them. The CDR3 length is 15 residues. Here the CDR3 DNA reads TGCGCCAGCAGCTTGTTAGCGGCAGTGAACACTGAAGCTTTCTTT. Residues: CASSLLAAVNTEAFF.

This chain connects TRBV19 to TRBJ2-1, with D unresolved. The CDR3 is 15 amino acids. Germline V gene data show CDR1 as LNHDA and CDR2 as SQIVND (reference sequence). The V gene lost 2 bases and the J gene lost 5 bases, with 13 bases spanning the gap. The DNA for the CDR3 is TGTGCCAGTAGTATAAATTACGCAGCCAACAATGAGCAGTTCTTC. Protein product: CASSINYAANNEQFF.

J is TRBJ2-3 and V is TRBV4-2; D is perhaps TRBD2 (6 bases). Between the trimmed V and J ends, which lost 3 bases and 0 bases, there was a span of 10 bases. CDR3 length: 15 residues. Germline values: CDR1 LGHNA, CDR2 YNFKEQ. The CDR3: CASSHLAPSTDTQYF. As DNA, the CDR3 is TGTGCCAGCAGCCACCTAGCGCCGAGCACAGATACGCAGTATTTT.

This sequence joins TRBV5-1 and TRBJ2-5; 8 bases match TRBD2. V was clipped by 3 bases and J by 3 bases; unmatched bases: 1. The CDR3 is 13 residues long. Germline V gene data show CDR1 as SGHRS and CDR2 as YFSETQ. The CDR3: CASSSGLEETQYF. CDR3 nucleotide sequence: TGCGCCAGCAGCTCGGGACTAGAAGAGACCCAGTACTTC.

This chain links TRBV18 with TRBJ1-5; D might be TRBD1 (5 bases). Germline-derived CDR1 and CDR2 are KGHSH and LQKENI. CDR3 length: 14 residues. Trimming shortened V by 2 bases and J by 7 bases, and 12 bases separated the two germline ends. CDR3 amino acids: CASSPSGGRQPQHF. The CDR3 bases are TGTGCCAGCTCACCAAGTGGGGGACGGCAGCCCCAGCATTTT. Together with reference TRBV18 and TRBJ1-5, the CDR3 gives the full variable domain: NAGVMQNPRHLVRRRGQEARLRCSPMKGHSHVYWYRQLPEEGLKFMVYLQKENIIDESGMPKERFSAEFPKEGPSILRIQQVVRGDSAAYFCASSPSGGRQPQHFGDGTRLSIL.

This clone was counted between two and nine times. The V gene is TRBV9, the J gene TRBJ1-1, with no clear D. This CDR3 contains 14 residues. Germline CDR1 is SGDLS and CDR2 is YYNGEE. V lost 6 bases, J lost 7 bases, and 19 bases lay in between. The CDR3 nucleotides read TGTGCCAGCACCCGGCAGTGGGAAGGCGGTGAAGCTTTCTTT. Protein sequence: CASTRQWEGGEAFF.

J is TRBJ2-3 and V is TRBV6-5; 12 bases agree with TRBD1. Germline CDR1 MNHEY, CDR2 SVGAGI. V shed 2 bases and J 8 bases; nucleotides not matched to a gene: 8. This CDR3 region has 16 residues. The CDR3 protein is CASSYGTGTGGSTQYF. As DNA, the CDR3 is TGTGCCAGCAGTTACGGTACCGGGACAGGGGGCAGTACGCAGTATTTT.

J is TRBJ2-1 and V is TRBV6-5; maybe TRBD2 (6 bases). Germline V gene data show CDR1 as MNHEY and CDR2 as SVGAGI. The CDR3 contains 14 residues. The germline V and J ends were trimmed by 6 bases and 9 bases, with 18 bases remaining between them. CDR3 sequence reads: CASRARAGRGEQFF. The CDR3, as DNA: TGTGCCAGCAGAGCTCGGGCGGGGCGGGGTGAGCAGTTCTTC.

This clone has at least ten counts. The chain links TRBV4-1 to TRBJ1-5; D is unresolved. V was trimmed by 0 bases and J by 4 bases, leaving 7 bases between them. The CDR3 has 14 amino acids. Looked up from germline, CDR1 is MGHRA and CDR2 is YSYEKL. The CDR3 nucleotides read TGCGCCAGCAGCCAAGAATCGGGGAATCAGCCCCAGCATTTT. This encodes CASSQESGNQPQHF.

The V gene is TRBV7-9, the J gene TRBJ2-7; D gene unclear. The CDR3 contains 11 residues. Trimming took 1 base from V and 5 from J, leaving 3 bases between them. Germline V CDR1 and CDR2: SEHNR, FQNEAQ (reference sequence). DNA for the CDR3: TGTGCCAGCAGCTTAGACCACGAGCAGTACTTC. It is translated as CASSLDHEQYF. The full variable domain, rest sourced from reference TRBV7-9 and TRBJ2-7, is DTGVSQNPRHKITKRGQNVTFRCDPISEHNRLYWYRQTLGQGPEFLTYFQNEAQLEKSRLLSDRFSAERPKGSFSTLEIQRTEQGDSAMYLCASSLDHEQYFGPGTRLTVT.

The chain uses TRBV10-1 and TRBJ2-2; 9 nucleotides match TRBD1. This CDR3 has 17 residues. Trimming at V came to 6 bases and at J to 2 bases, leaving 10 bases not matched to a gene. Germline loops: CDR1 WNHNN, CDR2 SYGVQD (reference sequence). The CDR3 loop is CASRSDRGFYNTGELFF. In DNA form, the CDR3 reads TGCGCCAGCAGATCGGACAGGGGTTTTTATAACACCGGGGAGCTGTTTTTT.

This rearrangement joins TRBV5-1 to TRBJ2-3; 8 bases match TRBD2. The V segment lost 6 bases and the J segment 0 bases; nucleotides outside the gene matches: 6. The CDR3 runs to 15 residues. The germline gives CDR1 SGHRS, CDR2 YFSETQ. CDR3 protein: CASNPIAGSTDTQYF. The CDR3 region has the DNA TGCGCCAGCAATCCTATAGCGGGGAGCACAGATACGCAGTATTTT.

The chain uses TRBV4-1 and TRBJ1-5; D is ambiguous. CDR1 and CDR2 from the germline V gene are MGHRA and YSYEKL. V shed 3 bases and J shed 7 bases, with 10 bases lying between them. CDR3 size: 13 residues. The CDR3 nucleotides are TGCGCCAGCAGCCATCCGAACGCACAGCCCCAGCATTTT. It specifies CASSHPNAQPQHF.

CDR3 residues: CASSSTGGAVIGELFF. The CDR3 DNA sequence: TGTGCCAGCAGCTCGACAGGGGGCGCGGTCATCGGGGAGCTGTTTTTT. This chain joins TRBV5-4 and TRBJ2-2, with TRBD1 identical over 10 bases. Germline V lookup: CDR1 SGHNT, CDR2 YYREEE (reference sequence). Unmatched junction bases numbered 9, after V lost 3 bases and J lost 7 bases. The CDR3 spans 16 residues.

This rearrangement joins TRBV2 to TRBJ2-7; 7 positions agree with TRBD2. The germline V gene encodes CDR1 SNHLY and CDR2 FYNNEI. Unmatched junction bases numbered 11, after V lost 6 bases and J lost 6 bases. There are 14 residues in the CDR3. CDR3 sequence reads: CASRRGREVREQYF. CDR3 coding DNA: TGTGCCAGCAGGAGGGGTCGGGAGGTCCGCGAGCAGTACTTC.

This clone was picked up a small number of times. This sequence joins TRBV9 and TRBJ2-7; D is undetermined. The CDR3 extends over 13 amino acids. Germline lookup yields CDR1 SGDLS and CDR2 YYNGEE. V lost 3 bases, J lost 6 bases, and 13 bases lay in between. The CDR3 protein is CASSASTVGEQYF. In DNA form, the CDR3 reads TGTGCCAGCAGCGCCTCGACGGTCGGCGAGCAGTACTTC.

The J gene is TRBJ2-7, the V gene TRBV6-1, with 11 bases matching TRBD2. Per the germline V gene, CDR1 is MNHNS and CDR2 is SASEGT. V trimming: 5 bases; J trimming: 2 bases; junction bases outside the gene matches: 5. The CDR3 spans 15 residues. Here the CDR3 DNA reads TGTGCCAGCAGTTCCGGGACTAGCGGTGCCTACGAGCAGTACTTC. Residues: CASSSGTSGAYEQYF.